The present entry profiles one T cell receptor (beta chain) with its context. The source of the sample is a study of blood T cell repertoires in COVID-19. Whole-study context: Collection of acute and convalescent COVID-19 samples took place in the United States, Italy and Spain. PBMCs, B-cell-depleted T cells, or T cells were the source of the cDNA or gDNA that made up the material.

In the study's own analysis: Researchers report that nucleated cell counts were estimated from reference gene primer amplification. Repertoires were generated with immunoSEQ multiplex PCR, while TCRdb's copy carries only in-frame clones and drops some. V and J calls and clone size follow that table, whereas D and trimming were derived from the DNA. Of over 250,000 clones in the sample, more than 80% were seen once. Enrollment of patients from Seattle took place during active infection, with longitudinal follow-up. Unmatched junction bases numbered 4, after V lost 3 bases and J lost 4 bases. This CDR3 comprises 16 residues. Germline V gene data show CDR1 as KGHSH and CDR2 as LQKENI.

The sample consisted of peripheral blood. The chain carries TRBV18 and TRBJ2-2; 11 nucleotides align to TRBD1. The source of this sequence is a woman aged 45-65 years with COVID-19, enrolled during active disease. The CDR3 region is CASSPDRGRVTGELFF. The CDR3 DNA follows: TGTGCCAGCTCACCGGACAGGGGGCGCGTCACCGGGGAGCTGTTTTTT.